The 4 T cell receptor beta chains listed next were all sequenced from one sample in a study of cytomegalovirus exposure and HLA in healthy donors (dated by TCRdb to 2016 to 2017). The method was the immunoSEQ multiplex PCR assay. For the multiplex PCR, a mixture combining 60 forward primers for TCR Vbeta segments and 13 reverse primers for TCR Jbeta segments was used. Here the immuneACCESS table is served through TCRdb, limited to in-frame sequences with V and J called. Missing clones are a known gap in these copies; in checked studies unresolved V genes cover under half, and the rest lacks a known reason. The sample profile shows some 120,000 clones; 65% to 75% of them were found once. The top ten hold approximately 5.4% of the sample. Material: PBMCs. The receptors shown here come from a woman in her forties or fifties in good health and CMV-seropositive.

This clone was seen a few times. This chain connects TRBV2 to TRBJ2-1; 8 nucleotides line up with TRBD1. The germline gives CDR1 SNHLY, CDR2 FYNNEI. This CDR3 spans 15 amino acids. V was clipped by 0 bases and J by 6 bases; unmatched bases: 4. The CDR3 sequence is CASSEAGTGGNEQFF. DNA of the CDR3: TGTGCCAGCAGTGAAGCGGGCACAGGGGGCAATGAGCAGTTCTTC. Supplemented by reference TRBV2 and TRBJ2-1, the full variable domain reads EPEVTQTPSHQVTQMGQEVILRCVPISNHLYFYWYRQILGQKVEFLVSFYNNEISEKSEIFDDQFSVERPDGSNFTLKIRSTKLEDSAMYFCASSEAGTGGNEQFFGPGTRLTVL.

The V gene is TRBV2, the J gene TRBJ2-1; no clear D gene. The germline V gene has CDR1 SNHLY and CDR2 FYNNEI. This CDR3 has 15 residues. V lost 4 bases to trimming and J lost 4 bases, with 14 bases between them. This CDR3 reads CASSGSRLIYNEQFF. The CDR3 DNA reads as TGTGCCAGCAGTGGATCCCGACTGATATACAATGAGCAGTTCTTC.

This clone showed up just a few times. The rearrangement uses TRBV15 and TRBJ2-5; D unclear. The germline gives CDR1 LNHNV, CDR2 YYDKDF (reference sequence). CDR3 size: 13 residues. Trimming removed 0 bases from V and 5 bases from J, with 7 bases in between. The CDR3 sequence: CATSRDFVETQYF. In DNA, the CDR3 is TGTGCCACCAGCAGAGATTTCGTGGAGACCCAGTACTTC.

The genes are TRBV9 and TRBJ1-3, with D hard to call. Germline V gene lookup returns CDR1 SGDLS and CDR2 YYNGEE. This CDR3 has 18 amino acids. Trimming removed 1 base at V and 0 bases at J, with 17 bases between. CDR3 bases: TGTGCCAGCAGCGTATTTGCCTCCTCCTCTAGCTCTGGAAACACCATATATTTT. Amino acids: CASSVFASSSSSGNTIYF.